A selection of T cell receptor beta chains follows, all from one sample in a study of CD8+ T cells in alopecia areata. Sequencing used immunoSEQ multiplex PCR; TCRdb keeps in-frame clones, though not all of them. The sample carries fewer than 250,000 clones, roughly two fifths recorded once. The sequencing here drew on CD4+ T cells sorted from blood, taken between weeks 30 and 35, from a patient treated with tofacitinib. Source of these receptors: a human donor with alopecia areata. Each CDR3 is given with its conserved first and last residue. A D gene is named only where the DNA matches it firmly. Clone size is stated in some rows and not others, as once, few, many or a class when expanded.

TRBJ1-4,TRBV6-5,NA,few,CASIATPSGEKLFF,TGTGCCAGCATCGCGACCCCCAGTGGGGAAAAACTGTTTTTT
TRBJ1-1,TRBV29-1,TRBD1,NA,CSVEPRGRGDTEAFF,TGCAGCGTTGAACCCAGGGGGCGAGGGGACACTGAAGCTTTCTTT
TRBJ1-5,TRBV15,NA,many,CATSRDGGANQPQHF,TGTGCCACCAGCAGAGATGGGGGGGCAAATCAGCCCCAGCATTTT
TRBJ2-1,TRBV7-2,NA,NA,CASSQGQTYNEQFF,TGTGCCAGCAGCCAAGGACAGACCTACAATGAGCAGTTCTTC
TRBJ2-1,TRBV9,NA,NA,CASSVGQDSYNEQFF,TGTGCCAGCAGCGTAGGGCAGGACTCTTACAATGAGCAGTTCTTC
TRBJ2-5,TRBV7-2,NA,once,CASSSQWSIQETQYF,TGTGCCAGCAGCTCACAATGGAGCATACAAGAGACCCAGTACTTC
TRBJ2-2,TRBV11-2,NA,few,CASSLGLGNTGELFF,TGTGCCAGCAGCTTAGGACTAGGGAACACCGGGGAGCTGTTTTTT
TRBJ2-7,TRBV6-5,TRBD1,NA,CASSYSGQGFYEQYF,TGTGCCAGCAGTTACTCGGGACAGGGATTCTACGAGCAGTACTTC
TRBJ1-3,TRBV29-1,NA,NA,CSVELGPGSTIYF,TGCAGCGTTGAATTGGGTCCGGGGAGCACCATATATTTT
TRBJ1-2,TRBV6-5,TRBD1,NA,CASSYQGAGRSYTF,TGTGCCAGCAGTTACCAGGGGGCAGGGAGGAGCTACACCTTC
TRBJ2-3,TRBV5-4,TRBD2,few,CASSPYSGRIGDTQYF,TGTGCCAGCAGCCCCTATAGCGGGAGAATCGGAGATACGCAGTATTTT
TRBJ2-2,TRBV9,NA,NA,CASSVDPHSGANTGELFF,TGTGCCAGCAGCGTAGATCCTCATAGCGGAGCGAACACCGGGGAGCTGTTTTTT
TRBJ2-4,TRBV28,NA,NA,CASSLAGWASGGAKNIQYF,TGTGCCAGCAGTTTGGCGGGCTGGGCCTCCGGAGGGGCCAAAAACATTCAGTACTTC
TRBJ2-2,TRBV7-3,TRBD1,few,CASSLKTGDGKLFF,TGTGCCAGCAGCTTAAAGACAGGGGACGGCAAGCTGTTTTTT
TRBJ2-7,TRBV6-6,NA,NA,CASRARFSYEQYF,TGTGCCAGCAGGGCTCGATTCTCCTACGAGCAGTACTTC
TRBJ1-2,TRBV5-6,NA,NA,CASSFPGTGAGGYTF,TGTGCCAGCAGCTTCCCCGGGACGGGGGCAGGTGGCTACACCTTC
TRBJ1-1,TRBV29-1,NA,NA,CSVLLRAGAEAFF,TGCAGCGTCCTCTTACGGGCCGGCGCTGAAGCTTTCTTT
TRBJ2-4,TRBV6-5,NA,NA,CASTRAGGENIQYF,TGTGCCAGCACCCGTGCAGGAGGGGAAAACATTCAGTACTTC
TRBJ2-3,TRBV2,TRBD1,NA,CASSERQGADTQYF,TGTGCCAGCAGTGAGAGGCAGGGGGCAGATACGCAGTATTTT
TRBJ1-1,TRBV30,TRBD1,NA,CAWSVKQGAAFF,TGTGCCTGGAGTGTAAAACAGGGGGCTGCTTTCTTT
TRBJ1-1,TRBV5-1,TRBD1,few,CASSYNRGDTEAFF,TGCGCCAGCAGCTACAACAGGGGGGACACTGAAGCTTTCTTT
TRBJ1-2,TRBV7-9,TRBD1,NA,CASSPVLGTGIGYTF,TGTGCCAGCAGCCCCGTTCTCGGGACAGGCATCGGCTACACCTTC
TRBJ2-7,TRBV18,TRBD1,few,CASSPGDRGTEQYF,TGTGCCAGCTCACCAGGGGACAGGGGCACCGAGCAGTACTTC
TRBJ1-1,TRBV6-1,TRBD1,few,CASSLTGVDTEAFF,TGTGCCAGCAGCCTGACAGGGGTGGACACTGAAGCTTTCTTT
TRBJ1-2,TRBV18,NA,NA,CASSPVGHLIAGYTF,TGTGCCAGCTCACCAGTGGGACATTTGATAGCGGGCTACACCTTC
TRBJ2-5,TRBV4-1,NA,few,CASSQPRGSETQYF,TGCGCCAGCAGCCAACCGAGAGGCTCGGAGACCCAGTACTTC
TRBJ2-7,TRBV15,TRBD2,NA,CATSRSLAGSGQYF,TGTGCCACCAGCAGGTCCCTAGCGGGAAGCGGGCAGTACTTC
TRBJ1-3,TRBV5-5,NA,few,CASSLGQPGNTIYF,TGTGCCAGCAGCTTGGGTCAGCCTGGAAACACCATATATTTT
TRBJ2-1,TRBV5-1,TRBD1,NA,CASSLTGQSSYNEQFF,TGCGCCAGCAGCTTGACGGGACAGAGCTCCTACAATGAGCAGTTCTTC
TRBJ1-2,TRBV29-1,NA,NA,CSVEDRIYGYTF,TGCAGCGTTGAAGATCGGATCTATGGCTACACCTTC
TRBJ2-3,TRBV4-2,TRBD2,few,CASSQDAGVVTDTQYF,TGTGCCAGCAGCCAAGACGCGGGGGTTGTGACAGATACGCAGTATTTT
TRBJ2-1,TRBV28,NA,NA,CASSSYNEQFF,TGTGCCAGCAGTTCTTACAATGAGCAGTTCTTC
TRBJ1-1,TRBV29-1,NA,NA,CSVDNTNTEAFF,TGCAGCGTTGACAACACGAACACTGAAGCTTTCTTT
TRBJ2-6,TRBV5-1,NA,NA,CASSLLPSGANVLTF,TGCGCCAGCAGCTTGCTTCCCTCTGGGGCCAACGTCCTGACTTTC
TRBJ2-3,TRBV4-2,NA,NA,CASSQHLEGDTQYF,TGTGCCAGCAGCCAACACCTCGAAGGGGATACGCAGTATTTT
TRBJ1-5,TRBV19,NA,NA,CASSTSRGSNQPQHF,TGTGCCAGTAGTACCTCGAGGGGTAGCAATCAGCCCCAGCATTTT
TRBJ2-2,TRBV7-9,NA,few,CASSFMAANTGELFF,TGTGCCAGCAGCTTCATGGCGGCGAACACCGGGGAGCTGTTTTTT
TRBJ2-4,TRBV10-3,NA,NA,CATQSGKDIQYF,TGTGCCACTCAGTCGGGGAAGGACATTCAGTACTTC
TRBJ1-3,TRBV7-9,NA,NA,CASSLREVQDGNTIYF,TGTGCCAGCAGCTTACGGGAAGTACAAGATGGAAACACCATATATTTT
TRBJ1-2,TRBV5-1,TRBD1,few,CASSLGDRDEVGYTF,TGCGCCAGCAGCTTGGGGGACAGGGATGAAGTCGGCTACACCTTC
TRBJ2-1,TRBV30,NA,NA,CAWSALGAGSYNEQFF,TGTGCCTGGAGTGCTTTGGGGGCCGGCTCCTACAATGAGCAGTTCTTC
TRBJ1-2,TRBV30,NA,NA,CAWSVGGGGGYTF,TGTGCCTGGAGTGTAGGAGGGGGAGGAGGCTACACCTTC
TRBJ2-4,TRBV4-1,NA,few,CASSPAGSLADSSLAKNIQYF,TGCGCCAGCAGCCCGGCCGGGTCGTTGGCAGACTCGAGTTTAGCCAAAAACATTCAGTACTTC
TRBJ2-3,TRBV27,NA,NA,CASTTIGGFTDTQYF,TGTGCCAGCACCACCATTGGGGGATTCACAGATACGCAGTATTTT
TRBJ1-1,TRBV9,NA,few,CASSAFASQFSGAFF,TGTGCCAGCAGCGCCTTCGCGTCTCAATTTTCCGGAGCTTTCTTT
TRBJ2-6,TRBV4-1,TRBD1,few,CASSGGQADSGANVLTF,TGCGCCAGCAGCGGGGGACAGGCAGATTCTGGGGCCAACGTCCTGACTTTC
TRBJ2-1,TRBV29-1,NA,few,CSVAPRAGLSEQFF,TGCAGCGTAGCGCCCCGAGCCGGGTTATCGGAGCAGTTCTTC
TRBJ1-1,TRBV19,TRBD1,few,CATYRGNTEAFF,TGTGCCACTTACAGGGGGAACACTGAAGCTTTCTTT
TRBJ2-1,TRBV20-1,NA,NA,CSASVREQFF,TGCAGTGCTAGTGTCCGTGAGCAGTTCTTC
TRBJ2-7,TRBV11-2,TRBD1,NA,CASSQRQGGHEQYF,TGTGCCAGCAGCCAAAGACAGGGGGGGCACGAGCAGTACTTC
TRBJ1-4,TRBV27,NA,NA,CASSRDRSTNEKLFF,TGTGCCAGCAGCCGAGACCGATCAACTAATGAAAAACTGTTTTTT
TRBJ2-1,TRBV2,TRBD1,few,CASRDRDNPNNEQFF,TGTGCCAGCAGGGACAGGGACAACCCAAACAATGAGCAGTTCTTC
TRBJ2-7,TRBV7-6,NA,NA,CASSLTDSKLTEQYF,TGTGCCAGCAGCTTAACGGACAGTAAGCTAACAGAGCAGTACTTC
TRBJ2-5,TRBV30,TRBD2,few,CAWSPRASGSGETQYF,TGTGCCTGGAGCCCGCGGGCTAGCGGGAGCGGCGAGACCCAGTACTTC
TRBJ2-7,TRBV10-3,NA,few,CAIRRTDPYEQYF,TGTGCCATCAGGCGGACAGACCCCTACGAGCAGTACTTC
TRBJ1-5,TRBV11-2,NA,once,CASSLDPTGNQPQHF,TGTGCCAGCAGCTTGGACCCCACTGGCAATCAGCCCCAGCATTTT
TRBJ1-5,TRBV2,TRBD1,NA,CASSEMDRDSQPQHF,TGTGCCAGCAGTGAAATGGACAGGGATAGCCAGCCCCAGCATTTT
TRBJ1-3,TRBV18,NA,few,CASSQQSSGNTIYF,TGTGCCAGCTCACAGCAATCCTCTGGAAACACCATATATTTT
TRBJ1-2,TRBV9,TRBD1,few,CASSPQGQGVYGYTF,TGTGCCAGCAGCCCACAAGGACAGGGAGTATATGGCTACACCTTC
TRBJ1-2,TRBV30,TRBD1,NA,CAWRKTGGYGYTF,TGTGCCTGGAGGAAGACAGGGGGGTATGGCTACACCTTC